A single sample is the source of the 7 T cell receptor beta chains below, sequenced in a study of T cells in Graves' hyperthyroidism and ophthalmopathy. TCR beta CDR3 region amplification was performed from RNA transcripts. The study used the HTBI primer set for a first-round RT-PCR of the TCR CDR3. TCRdb reanalysed the multiplex PCR reads using MiXCR and keeps one entry per CDR3 protein. The data contain fewer than 750,000 distinct CDR3 sequences, over 12% of them seen just once; the ten biggest clones take up around 4.5%. Sample: blood. Every receptor here comes from a middle-aged woman with Graves' ophthalmopathy.

The sample holds many counts of this clonotype. V gene TRBV10-3 combines with J gene TRBJ2-7; 9 bases line up with TRBD2. The junction had 6 bases not matched to a gene; V was cut back by 0 bases and J by 3 bases. The germline CDR1 and CDR2 sequences are ENHRY and SYGVKD. The CDR3 has 16 residues. CDR3 residues: CAISESIAGGRYEQYF. DNA of the CDR3: TGTGCCATCAGTGAGTCGATCGCGGGAGGGCGCTACGAGCAGTACTTC.

This chain links TRBV6-5 with TRBJ2-1, with D possibly being TRBD1 (6 bases). Deletions cut 2 bases from V and 10 bases from J, with 18 bases between. This CDR3 contains 15 residues. The germline V gene has CDR1 MNHEY and CDR2 SVGAGI. The CDR3 nucleotides are TGTGCCAGCAGTTACCCCACTACCAGGGGTGGGGAGCAGTTCTTC. Its protein is CASSYPTTRGGEQFF.

The V call is TRBV6-1, the J call TRBJ2-2; TRBD2 is a possible D gene (6 bases). The V and J ends lost 6 bases and 0 bases respectively, with 14 bases between them. Per germline, CDR1 MNHNS and CDR2 SASEGT. The CDR3 consists of 16 residues. In DNA, the CDR3 is TGTGCCAGCAGAGATATTAGCGGTTCGAACACCGGGGAGCTGTTTTTT. This encodes CASRDISGSNTGELFF.

The chain recombines TRBV4-3 with TRBJ2-2; 8 positions match TRBD1. The CDR3 spans 18 residues. With V trimmed by 2 bases and J by 0 bases, 8 bases remained unmatched. Germline V gene sequence: CDR1 LGHNA, CDR2 YSLEER. In nucleotides, the CDR3 is TGCGCCAGCAGCCAACAATCGGACAGGGCCGCGAACACCGGGGAGCTGTTTTTT. It yields the protein CASSQQSDRAANTGELFF.

This clonotype counts as medium-sized. The V and J genes are TRBV12-3 or TRBV12-4 and TRBJ1-1; no reliable D call. V lost 3 bases and J lost 1, with 6 bases in between. This CDR3 has 13 residues. This CDR3 reads CASSLMANTEAFF. CDR3 coding DNA: TGTGCCAGCAGTTTGATGGCGAACACTGAAGCTTTCTTT.

This clonotype has a count of ten or more. The J gene is TRBJ1-5, the V gene TRBV10-3; TRBD1 is a possible D gene (6 bases). The CDR3 loop spans 15 amino acids. Germline V gene data show CDR1 as ENHRY and CDR2 as SYGVKD. V shed 6 bases and J shed 0 bases, with 12 bases lying between them. CDR3 sequence reads: CAISPTGISNQPQHF. CDR3 sequence (DNA): TGTGCCATCAGCCCGACAGGAATTAGCAATCAGCCCCAGCATTTT.

This clonotype appeared many times. J is TRBJ2-5 and V is TRBV6-2 or TRBV6-3; D might be TRBD1 or TRBD2, each matching 5 bases. Germline CDR1 and CDR2: MNHEY and SVGEGT. The length of the CDR3 is 14 residues. Trimming cost V 6 bases and J 4 bases, with 15 bases left between them. CDR3 in DNA: TGTGCCAGCAGAAGCAAGGGACGAGGAGAGACCCAGTACTTC. This codes for CASRSKGRGETQYF.